This T cell receptor beta chain was documented in a study of T cell repertoires in cytomegalovirus infection. Deletions cut 3 bases from V and 4 bases from J, with 10 bases between. This CDR3 is 14 amino acids long. The germline V gene encodes CDR1 SGHAT and CDR2 FQNNGV. This clonotype showed up many times. Via MiXCR, TCRdb re-called the reads, giving one row per CDR3 protein. The sample holds some 400,000 distinct CDR3 sequences, around 32% seen once. This clonotype was obtained from a human donor in good health (CMV status not recorded). Some clones in this sample may be carry-over from other donors' samples. The sequenced material came from PBMCs. The rearrangement uses TRBV11-2 and TRBJ1-3, with D possibly matching TRBD1 (6 bases). CDR3 DNA: TGTGCCAGCAGCTTGTCCAGGGGAGGAAACACCATATATTTT. It encodes CASSLSRGGNTIYF.